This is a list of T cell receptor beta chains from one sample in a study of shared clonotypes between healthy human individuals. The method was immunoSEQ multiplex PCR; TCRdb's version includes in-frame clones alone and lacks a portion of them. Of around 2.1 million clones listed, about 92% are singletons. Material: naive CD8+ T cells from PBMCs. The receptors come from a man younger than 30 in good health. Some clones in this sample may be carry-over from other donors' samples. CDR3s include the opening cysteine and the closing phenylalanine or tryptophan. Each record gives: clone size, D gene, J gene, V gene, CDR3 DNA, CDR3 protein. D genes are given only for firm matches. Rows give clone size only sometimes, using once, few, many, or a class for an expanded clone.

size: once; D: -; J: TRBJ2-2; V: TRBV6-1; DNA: TGTGCCAGCAGTGAATACGCCTTTCAGGGCTACACCGGGGAGCTGTTTTTT; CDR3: CASSEYAFQGYTGELFF
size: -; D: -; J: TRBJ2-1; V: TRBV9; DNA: TGTGCCAGCACCGGGGAATACAATGAGCAGTTCTTC; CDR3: CASTGEYNEQFF
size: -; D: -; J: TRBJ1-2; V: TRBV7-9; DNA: TGTGCCAGCAGCTTAGCGATAGGGCAGGCCCCTAACTATGGCTACACCTTC; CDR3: CASSLAIGQAPNYGYTF
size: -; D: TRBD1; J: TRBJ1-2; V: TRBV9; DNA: TGTGCCAGCAGGACCACAGGGGGCAATTCCTACACCTTC; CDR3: CASRTTGGNSYTF
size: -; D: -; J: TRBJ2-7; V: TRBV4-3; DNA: TGCGCCAGCAGCCAAGGGGTGGATCGGGAAATGGTCGACGAGCAGTACTTC; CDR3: CASSQGVDREMVDEQYF
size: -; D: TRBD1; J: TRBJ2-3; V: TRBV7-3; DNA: TGTGCCAGCAGCTTGACAGGGGGTGGAACAGATACGCAGTATTTT; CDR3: CASSLTGGGTDTQYF
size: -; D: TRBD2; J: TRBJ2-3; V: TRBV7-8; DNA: TGTGCCAGCAGCTTTTTACTAGCGGGAGCGGTAGATACGCAGTATTTT; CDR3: CASSFLLAGAVDTQYF
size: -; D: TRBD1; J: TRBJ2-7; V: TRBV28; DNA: TGTGCCAGCAGTTGGGGACAGGGCTACGAGCAGTACTTC; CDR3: CASSWGQGYEQYF
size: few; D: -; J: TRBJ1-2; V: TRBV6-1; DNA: TGTGCCAGCAGTGATTTGACTCGGAGGACCTTC; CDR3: CASSDLTRRTF
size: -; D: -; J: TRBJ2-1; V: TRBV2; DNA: TGTGCCAGCAGCCCCCCCGCGGGAGAGCAGTTCTTC; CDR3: CASSPPAGEQFF
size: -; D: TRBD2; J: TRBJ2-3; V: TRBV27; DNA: TGTGCCAGCAGTTTATCGACCGGGACTAGGGGCACAGATACGCAGTATTTT; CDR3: CASSLSTGTRGTDTQYF
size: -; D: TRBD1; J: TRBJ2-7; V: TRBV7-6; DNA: TGTGCCAGCAGCCCTCCCCCGGGACAGGGGGAAGGGAAGCAGTACTTC; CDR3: CASSPPPGQGEGKQYF
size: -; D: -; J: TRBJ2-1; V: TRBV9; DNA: TGTGCCAGCAGCGTAGATGAGGCGGAGTACTTCAATGAGCAGTTCTTC; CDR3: CASSVDEAEYFNEQFF
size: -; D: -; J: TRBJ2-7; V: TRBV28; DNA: TGTGCCAGCAGGAATCCCTTCGGGGGATACGAGCAGTACTTC; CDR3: CASRNPFGGYEQYF
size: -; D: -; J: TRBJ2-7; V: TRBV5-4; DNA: TGTGCCAGCAGCTCCGGATCCTACGAGCAGTACTTC; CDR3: CASSSGSYEQYF
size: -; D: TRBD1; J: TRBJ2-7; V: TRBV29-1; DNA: TGCAGCGCCCTGGGACAGACTACCTCCTACGAGCAGTACTTC; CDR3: CSALGQTTSYEQYF
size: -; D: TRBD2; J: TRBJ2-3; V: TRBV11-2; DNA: TGTGCCAGCAGCTCCCGCGTAGCGGGTTACACAGATACGCAGTATTTT; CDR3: CASSSRVAGYTDTQYF
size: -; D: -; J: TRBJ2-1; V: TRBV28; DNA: TGTGCCAGCAGCTGGGTTGGGCGGGCTCTCTACAATGAGCAGTTCTTC; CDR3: CASSWVGRALYNEQFF
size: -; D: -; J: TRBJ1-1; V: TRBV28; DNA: TGTGCCAGCCACTACTACCTGGGGTCGAACACTGAAGCTTTCTTT; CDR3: CASHYYLGSNTEAFF
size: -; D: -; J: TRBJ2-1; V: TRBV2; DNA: TGTGCCACCTCCCGGGTTTCGGGGAGTGCCTACAATGAGCAGTTCTTC; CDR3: CATSRVSGSAYNEQFF
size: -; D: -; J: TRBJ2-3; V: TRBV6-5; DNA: TGTGCCAGCAGTTACTCCCCCCCAGATACGCAGTATTTT; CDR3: CASSYSPPDTQYF
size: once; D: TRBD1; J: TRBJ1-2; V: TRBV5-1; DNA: TGCGCCAGCAGCTCCCGGGACAGCCGATATTGGGGCTACACCTTC; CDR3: CASSSRDSRYWGYTF
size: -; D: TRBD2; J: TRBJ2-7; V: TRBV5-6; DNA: TGTGCCAGCAGCTTGAGACTAGCGGGAGGAAGCACCTACGAGCAGTACTTC; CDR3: CASSLRLAGGSTYEQYF